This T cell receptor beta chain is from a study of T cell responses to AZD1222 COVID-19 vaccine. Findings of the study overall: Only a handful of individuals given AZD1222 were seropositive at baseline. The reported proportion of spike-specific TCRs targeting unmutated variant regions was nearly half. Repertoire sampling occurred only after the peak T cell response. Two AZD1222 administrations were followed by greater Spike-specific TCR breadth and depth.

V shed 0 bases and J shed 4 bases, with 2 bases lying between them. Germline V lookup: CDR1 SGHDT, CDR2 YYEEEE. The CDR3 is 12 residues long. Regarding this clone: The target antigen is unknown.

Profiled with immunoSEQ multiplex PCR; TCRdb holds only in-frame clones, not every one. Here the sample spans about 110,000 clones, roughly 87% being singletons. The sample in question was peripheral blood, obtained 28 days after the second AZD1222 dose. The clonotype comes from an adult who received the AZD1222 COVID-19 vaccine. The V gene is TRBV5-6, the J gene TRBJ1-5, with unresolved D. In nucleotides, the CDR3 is TGTGCCAGCAGCTTGGATAATCAGCCCCAGCATTTT. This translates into CASSLDNQPQHF.